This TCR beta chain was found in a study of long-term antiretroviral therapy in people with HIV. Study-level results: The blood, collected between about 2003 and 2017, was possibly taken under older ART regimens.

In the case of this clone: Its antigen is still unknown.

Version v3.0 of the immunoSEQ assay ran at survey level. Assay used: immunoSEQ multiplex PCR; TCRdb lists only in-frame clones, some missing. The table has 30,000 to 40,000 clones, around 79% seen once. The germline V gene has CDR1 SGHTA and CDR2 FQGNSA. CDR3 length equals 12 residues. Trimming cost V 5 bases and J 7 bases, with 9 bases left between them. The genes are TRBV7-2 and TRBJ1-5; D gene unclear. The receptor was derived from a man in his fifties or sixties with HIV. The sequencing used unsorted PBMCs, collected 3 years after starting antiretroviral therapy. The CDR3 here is CASSRTGQPQHF. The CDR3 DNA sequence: TGTGCCAGCAGCCGGACGGGACAGCCCCAGCATTTT.